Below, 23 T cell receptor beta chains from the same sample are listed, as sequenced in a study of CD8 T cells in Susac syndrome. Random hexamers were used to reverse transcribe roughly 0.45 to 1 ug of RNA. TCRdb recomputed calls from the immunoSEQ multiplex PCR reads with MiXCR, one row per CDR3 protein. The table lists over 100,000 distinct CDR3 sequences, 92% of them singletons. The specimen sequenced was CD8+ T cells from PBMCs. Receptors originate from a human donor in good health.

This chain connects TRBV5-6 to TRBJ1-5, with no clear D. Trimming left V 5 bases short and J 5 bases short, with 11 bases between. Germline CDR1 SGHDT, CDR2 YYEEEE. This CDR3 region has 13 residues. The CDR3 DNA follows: TGTGCCAGCAGACGGGGAAAGGATCAGCCCCAGCATTTT. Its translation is CASRRGKDQPQHF.

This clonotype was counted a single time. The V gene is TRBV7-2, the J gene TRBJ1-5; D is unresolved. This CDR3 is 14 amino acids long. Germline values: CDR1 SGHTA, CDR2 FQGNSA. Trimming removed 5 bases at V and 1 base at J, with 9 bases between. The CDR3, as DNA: TGTGCCAGCAGCCCTTTAGGGAGCAATCAGCCCCAGCATTTT. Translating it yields CASSPLGSNQPQHF.

CDR3 protein: CASSFSGTGGSGNTIYF. The CDR3 DNA is TGTGCCAGCAGTTTCTCTGGGACCGGGGGTTCTGGAAACACCATATATTTT. The gene calls are TRBV12-3 or TRBV12-4 and TRBJ1-3; a possible D gene is TRBD1 (5 bases). V was clipped by 3 bases and J by 1 base, with 16 bases between them. The CDR3 loop spans 17 amino acids.

The DNA of the CDR3 is TGTGCCAGCAGCTTAGCGGCGGGCACTGAAGCTTTCTTT. Translated: CASSLAAGTEAFF. V usage is TRBV7-2 and J usage is TRBJ1-1, with D unclear. This CDR3 spans 13 amino acids. V was clipped by 0 bases and J by 4 bases, with 6 bases between them. Germline V CDR1 and CDR2: SGHTA, FQGNSA.

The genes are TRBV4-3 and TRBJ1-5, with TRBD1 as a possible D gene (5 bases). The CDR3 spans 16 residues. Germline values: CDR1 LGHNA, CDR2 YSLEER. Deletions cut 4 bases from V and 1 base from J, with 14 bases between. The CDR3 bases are TGCGCCAGCAGCCTTCGTTGGGGCAGCAGCAATCAGCCCCAGCATTTT. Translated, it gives CASSLRWGSSNQPQHF.

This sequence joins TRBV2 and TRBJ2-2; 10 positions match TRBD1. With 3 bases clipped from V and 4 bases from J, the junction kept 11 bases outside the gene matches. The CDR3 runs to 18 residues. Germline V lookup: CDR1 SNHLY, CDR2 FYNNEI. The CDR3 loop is CASSDDRGQVKGTGELFF. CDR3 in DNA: TGTGCCAGCAGTGACGACAGGGGGCAAGTAAAGGGCACCGGGGAGCTGTTTTTT.

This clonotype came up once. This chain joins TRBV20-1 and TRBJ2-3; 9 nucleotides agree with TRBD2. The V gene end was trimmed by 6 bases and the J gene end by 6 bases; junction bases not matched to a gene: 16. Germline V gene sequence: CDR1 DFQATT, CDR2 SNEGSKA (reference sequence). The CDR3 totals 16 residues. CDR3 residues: CSASDSGRPSGDTQYF. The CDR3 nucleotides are TGCAGTGCCAGCGATAGCGGGAGACCTTCCGGGGATACGCAGTATTTT.

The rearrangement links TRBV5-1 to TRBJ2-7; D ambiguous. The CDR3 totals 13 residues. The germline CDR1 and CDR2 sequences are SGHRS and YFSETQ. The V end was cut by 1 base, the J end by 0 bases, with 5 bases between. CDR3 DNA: TGCGCCAGCAGCTTGCGGAGCTCCTACGAGCAGTACTTC. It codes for CASSLRSSYEQYF.

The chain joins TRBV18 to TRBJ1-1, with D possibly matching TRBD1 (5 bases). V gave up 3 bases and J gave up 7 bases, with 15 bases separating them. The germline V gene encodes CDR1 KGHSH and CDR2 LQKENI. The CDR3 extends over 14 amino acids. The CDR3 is CASSPEGWGSEAFF. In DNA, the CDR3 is TGTGCCAGCTCACCGGAGGGGTGGGGGAGTGAAGCTTTCTTT. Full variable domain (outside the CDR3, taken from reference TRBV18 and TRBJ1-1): NAGVMQNPRHLVRRRGQEARLRCSPMKGHSHVYWYRQLPEEGLKFMVYLQKENIIDESGMPKERFSAEFPKEGPSILRIQQVVRGDSAAYFCASSPEGWGSEAFFGQGTRLTVV.

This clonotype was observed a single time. CDR3 residues: CASSLDRGGYEQYF. The CDR3, as DNA: TGTGCCAGCAGCTTAGACAGGGGTGGGTACGAGCAGTACTTC. The chain uses TRBV7-8 and TRBJ2-7, with 7 bases aligning to TRBD1. CDR1 is SGHVS, CDR2 FQNEAQ, per germline. V lost 1 base, J lost 4 bases, and 4 bases stayed unmatched. CDR3 length: 14 residues.

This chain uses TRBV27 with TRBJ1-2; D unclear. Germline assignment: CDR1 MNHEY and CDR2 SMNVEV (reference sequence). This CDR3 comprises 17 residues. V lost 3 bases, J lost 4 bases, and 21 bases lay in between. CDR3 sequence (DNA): TGTGCCAGCAGTTTTTTTGGGCGGCAAGGGAACCTCTATGGCTACACCTTC. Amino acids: CASSFFGRQGNLYGYTF.

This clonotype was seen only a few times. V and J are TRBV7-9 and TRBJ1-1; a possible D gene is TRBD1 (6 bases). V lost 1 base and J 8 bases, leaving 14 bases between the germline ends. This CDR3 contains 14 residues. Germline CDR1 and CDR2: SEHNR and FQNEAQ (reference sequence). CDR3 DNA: TGTGCCAGCAGCTTAGAGGGACAAGGGACCGAAGCTTTCTTT. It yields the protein CASSLEGQGTEAFF.

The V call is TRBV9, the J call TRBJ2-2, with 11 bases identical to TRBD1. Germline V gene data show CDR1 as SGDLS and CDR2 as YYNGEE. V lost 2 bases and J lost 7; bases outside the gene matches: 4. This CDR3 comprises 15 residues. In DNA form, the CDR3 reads TGTGCCAGCAGCGTTGGACAGGGGGCTATCGGGGAGCTGTTTTTT. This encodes CASSVGQGAIGELFF.

The CDR3 reads CASSFSTVNEQFF. DNA of the CDR3: TGTGCCAGCAGTTTTAGTACAGTCAATGAGCAGTTCTTC. The chain joins TRBV6-2 or TRBV6-3 to TRBJ2-1; no clear D. The V and J ends lost 4 bases and 6 bases respectively, with 10 bases between them. Germline V lookup: CDR1 MNHEY, CDR2 SVGEGT. The CDR3 runs to 13 residues.

The CDR3 protein is CASSEFSKGRYYNEQFF. The DNA for the CDR3 is TGTGCCAGCAGTGAATTCAGCAAAGGGAGGTATTACAATGAGCAGTTCTTC. V and J are TRBV2 and TRBJ2-1; D possibly corresponds to TRBD2 (6 bases). Between the trimmed V and J ends, which lost 2 bases and 4 bases, there was a span of 18 bases. This CDR3 comprises 17 residues. Looked up from germline, CDR1 is SNHLY and CDR2 is FYNNEI.

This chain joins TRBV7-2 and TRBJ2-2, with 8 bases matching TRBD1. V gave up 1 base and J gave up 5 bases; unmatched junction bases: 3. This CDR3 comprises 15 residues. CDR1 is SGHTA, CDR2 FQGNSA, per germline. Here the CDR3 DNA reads TGTGCCAGCAGCTTAGTTGACAGGGGAACCGGGGAGCTGTTTTTT. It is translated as CASSLVDRGTGELFF.

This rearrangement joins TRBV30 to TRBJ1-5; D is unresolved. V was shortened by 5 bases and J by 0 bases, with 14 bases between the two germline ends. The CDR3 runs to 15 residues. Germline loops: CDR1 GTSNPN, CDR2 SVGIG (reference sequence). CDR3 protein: CAWGRAGNSNQPQHF. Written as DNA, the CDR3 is TGTGCCTGGGGGAGGGCAGGAAATAGCAATCAGCCCCAGCATTTT.

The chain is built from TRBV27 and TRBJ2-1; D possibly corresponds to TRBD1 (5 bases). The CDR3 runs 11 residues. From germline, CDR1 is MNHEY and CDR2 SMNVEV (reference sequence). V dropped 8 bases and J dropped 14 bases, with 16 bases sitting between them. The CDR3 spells CASGLPGWEFF. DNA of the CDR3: TGTGCCAGCGGCCTCCCAGGGTGGGAGTTCTTC.

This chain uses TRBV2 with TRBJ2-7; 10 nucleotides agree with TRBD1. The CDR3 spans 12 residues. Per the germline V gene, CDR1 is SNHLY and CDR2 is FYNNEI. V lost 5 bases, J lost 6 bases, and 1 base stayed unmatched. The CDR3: CASSRDRGEQYF. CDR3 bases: TGTGCCAGCAGTAGGGACAGGGGCGAGCAGTACTTC.

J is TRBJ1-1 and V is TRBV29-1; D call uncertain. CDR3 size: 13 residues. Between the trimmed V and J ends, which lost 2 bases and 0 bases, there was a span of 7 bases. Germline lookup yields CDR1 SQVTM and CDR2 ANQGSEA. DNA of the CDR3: TGCAGCGTTGAAAGGGAAATGAACACTGAAGCTTTCTTT. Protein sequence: CSVEREMNTEAFF.

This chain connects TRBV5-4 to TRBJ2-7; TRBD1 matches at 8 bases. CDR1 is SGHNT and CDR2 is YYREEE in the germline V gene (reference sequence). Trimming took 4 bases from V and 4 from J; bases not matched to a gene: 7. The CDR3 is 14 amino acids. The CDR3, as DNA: TGTGCCAGCAGCCGCGGACAGGGTAGATACGAGCAGTACTTC. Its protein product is CASSRGQGRYEQYF.

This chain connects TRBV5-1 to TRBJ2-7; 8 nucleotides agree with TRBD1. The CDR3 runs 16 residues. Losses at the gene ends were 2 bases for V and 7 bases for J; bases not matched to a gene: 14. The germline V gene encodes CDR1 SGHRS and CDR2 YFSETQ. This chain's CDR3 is CASSLSGTGPIQEQYF. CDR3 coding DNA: TGCGCCAGCAGCTTATCCGGGACAGGTCCCATCCAGGAGCAGTACTTC.

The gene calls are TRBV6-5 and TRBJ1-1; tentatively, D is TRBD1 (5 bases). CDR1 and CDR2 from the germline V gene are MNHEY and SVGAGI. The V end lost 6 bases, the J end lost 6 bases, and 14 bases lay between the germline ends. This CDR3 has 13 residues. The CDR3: CASRYSGGPEAFF. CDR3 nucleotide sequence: TGTGCCAGCAGGTATAGCGGGGGACCTGAAGCTTTCTTT.